This T cell receptor beta chain derives from a study of cytomegalovirus exposure and HLA in healthy donors. Looking at the study overall: A preliminary data release comprised tens of millions of unique TCRs obtained from HLA-typed donors. Overall study findings and caveats: In a later analysis, parvovirus B19, influenza, CMV and Epstein-Barr virus appeared linked to several top co-occurrence clusters.

Primers: 60 Vbeta forward and 13 Jbeta reverse. Assay: immunoSEQ multiplex PCR; the TCRdb copy retains only in-frame clones and omits some. This sample carries around 110,000 clones, 70% of them seen once, and the ten largest clones take roughly 10%. With regard to this clone: Its antigen remains unknown.

Germline-derived CDR1 and CDR2 are SGHAT and FQNNGV. The V and J ends lost 6 bases and 8 bases, in that order; junction bases with no gene match: 4. The CDR3 totals 12 residues. This rearrangement joins TRBV11-2 to TRBJ2-1; 7 positions agree with TRBD1. Sequenced material: PBMCs. This receptor was obtained from a man younger than 40 in good health and CMV-seropositive. In DNA form, the CDR3 reads TGTGCCAGCAGTCTTACAGGGGATGAGCAGTTCTTC. As protein: CASSLTGDEQFF.